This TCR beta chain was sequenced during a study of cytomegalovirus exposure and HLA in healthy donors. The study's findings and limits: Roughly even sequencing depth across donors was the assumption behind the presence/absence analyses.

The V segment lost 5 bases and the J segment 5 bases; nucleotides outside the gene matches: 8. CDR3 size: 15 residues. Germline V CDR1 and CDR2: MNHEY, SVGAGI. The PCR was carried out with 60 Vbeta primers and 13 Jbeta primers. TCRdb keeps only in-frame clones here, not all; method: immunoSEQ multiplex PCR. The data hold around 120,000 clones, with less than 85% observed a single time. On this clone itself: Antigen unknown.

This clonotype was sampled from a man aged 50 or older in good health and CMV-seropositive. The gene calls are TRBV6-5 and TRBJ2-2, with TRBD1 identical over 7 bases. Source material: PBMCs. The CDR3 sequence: CASSPDRAPTGELFF. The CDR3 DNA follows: TGTGCCAGCAGTCCCGACAGGGCCCCTACCGGGGAGCTGTTTTTT.